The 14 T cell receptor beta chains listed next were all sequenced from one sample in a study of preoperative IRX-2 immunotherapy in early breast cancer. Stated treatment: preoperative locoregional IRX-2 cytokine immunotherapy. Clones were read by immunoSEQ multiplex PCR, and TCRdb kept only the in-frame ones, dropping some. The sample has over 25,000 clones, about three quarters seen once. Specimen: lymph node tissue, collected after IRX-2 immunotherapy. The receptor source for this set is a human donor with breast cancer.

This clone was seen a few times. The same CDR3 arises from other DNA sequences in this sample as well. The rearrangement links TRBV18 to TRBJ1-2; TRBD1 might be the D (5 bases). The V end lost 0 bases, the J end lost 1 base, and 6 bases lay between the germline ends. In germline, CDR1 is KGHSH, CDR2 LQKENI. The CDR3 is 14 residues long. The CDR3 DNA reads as TGTGCCAGCTCACCACCGCAGGGTAACTATGGCTACACCTTC. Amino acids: CASSPPQGNYGYTF.

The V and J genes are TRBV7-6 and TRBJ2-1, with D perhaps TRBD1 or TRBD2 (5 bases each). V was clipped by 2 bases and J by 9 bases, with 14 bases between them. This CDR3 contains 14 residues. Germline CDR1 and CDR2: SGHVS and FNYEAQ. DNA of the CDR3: TGTGCCAGCAGCTTAAGCCCGTGGGGGAGTGAGCAGTTCTTC. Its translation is CASSLSPWGSEQFF.

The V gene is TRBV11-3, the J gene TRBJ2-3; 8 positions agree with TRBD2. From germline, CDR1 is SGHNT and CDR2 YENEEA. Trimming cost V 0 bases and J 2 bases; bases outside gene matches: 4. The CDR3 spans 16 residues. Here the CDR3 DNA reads TGTGCCAGCAGCTTAGACGGGAGGGCCGACACAGATACGCAGTATTTT. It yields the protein CASSLDGRADTDTQYF.

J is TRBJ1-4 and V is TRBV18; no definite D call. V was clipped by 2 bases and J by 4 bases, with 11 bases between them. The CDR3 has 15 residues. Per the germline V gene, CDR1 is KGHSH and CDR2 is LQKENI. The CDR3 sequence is CASSPKPRVNEKLFF. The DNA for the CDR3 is TGTGCCAGCTCACCAAAACCCAGAGTTAATGAAAAACTGTTTTTT.

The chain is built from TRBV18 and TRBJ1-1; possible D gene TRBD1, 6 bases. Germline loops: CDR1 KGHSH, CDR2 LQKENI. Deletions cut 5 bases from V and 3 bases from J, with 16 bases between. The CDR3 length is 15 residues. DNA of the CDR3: TGTGCCAGCTCATCCCTTGGGGGGCGTGACACTGAAGCTTTCTTT. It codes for CASSSLGGRDTEAFF.

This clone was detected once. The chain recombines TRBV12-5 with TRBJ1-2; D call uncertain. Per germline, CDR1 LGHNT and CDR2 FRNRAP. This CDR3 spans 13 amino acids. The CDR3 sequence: CASTNAGYGGYTF. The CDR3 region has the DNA TGTGCCAGCACTAACGCTGGGTATGGTGGCTACACCTTC. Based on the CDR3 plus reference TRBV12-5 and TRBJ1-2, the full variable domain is DARVTQTPRHKVTEMGQEVTMRCQPILGHNTVFWYRQTMMQGLELLAYFRNRAPLDDSGMPKDRFSAEMPDATLATLKIQPSEPRDSAVYFCASTNAGYGGYTFGSGTRLTVV.

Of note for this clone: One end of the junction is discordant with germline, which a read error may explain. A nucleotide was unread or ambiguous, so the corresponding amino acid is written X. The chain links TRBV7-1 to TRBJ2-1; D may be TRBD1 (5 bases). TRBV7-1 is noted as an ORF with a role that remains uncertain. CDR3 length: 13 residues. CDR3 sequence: CAXSSERGNEQFF. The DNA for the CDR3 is TGTGCCARCAGCTCCGAAAGGGGTAATGAGCAGTTCTTC.

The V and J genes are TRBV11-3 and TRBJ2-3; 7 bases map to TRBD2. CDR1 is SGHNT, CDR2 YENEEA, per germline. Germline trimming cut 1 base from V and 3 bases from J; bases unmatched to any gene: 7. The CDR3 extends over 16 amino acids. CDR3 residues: CASSLGVSGTTDTQYF. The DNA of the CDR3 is TGTGCCAGCAGCTTAGGGGTCAGCGGGACTACAGATACGCAGTATTTT.

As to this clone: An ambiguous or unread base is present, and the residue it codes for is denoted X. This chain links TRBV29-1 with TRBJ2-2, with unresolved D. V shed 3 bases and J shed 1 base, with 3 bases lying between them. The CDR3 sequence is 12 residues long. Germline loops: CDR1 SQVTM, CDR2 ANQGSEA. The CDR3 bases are TGCAGCGTTGAMGGGAACACCGGGGAGCTGTTTTTT. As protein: CSVXGNTGELFF.

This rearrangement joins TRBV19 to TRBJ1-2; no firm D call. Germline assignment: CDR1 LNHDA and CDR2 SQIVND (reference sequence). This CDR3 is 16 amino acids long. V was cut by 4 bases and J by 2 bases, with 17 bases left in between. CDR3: CASSTSRGRLNYGYTF. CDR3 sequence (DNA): TGTGCCAGTAGTACCTCCCGAGGGCGCCTAAACTATGGCTACACCTTC. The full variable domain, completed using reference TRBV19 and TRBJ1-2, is DGGITQSPKYLFRKEGQNVTLSCEQNLNHDAMYWYRQDPGQGLRLIYYSQIVNDFQKGDIAEGYSVSREKKESFPLTVTSAQKNPTAFYLCASSTSRGRLNYGYTFGSGTRLTVV.

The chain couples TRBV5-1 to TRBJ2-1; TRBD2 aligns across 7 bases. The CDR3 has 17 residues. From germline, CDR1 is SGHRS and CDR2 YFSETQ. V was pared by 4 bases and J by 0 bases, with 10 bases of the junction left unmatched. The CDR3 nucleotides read TGCGCCAGCAGCCCACACCAGCGGGACCTCTCCTACAATGAGCAGTTCTTC. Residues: CASSPHQRDLSYNEQFF.

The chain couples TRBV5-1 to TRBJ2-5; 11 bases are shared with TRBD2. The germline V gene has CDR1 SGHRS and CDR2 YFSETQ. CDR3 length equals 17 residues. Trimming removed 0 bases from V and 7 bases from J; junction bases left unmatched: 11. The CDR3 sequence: CASSLALTSGDVWTQYF. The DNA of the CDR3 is TGCGCCAGCAGCTTGGCTCTGACTAGCGGGGACGTCTGGACCCAGTACTTC.

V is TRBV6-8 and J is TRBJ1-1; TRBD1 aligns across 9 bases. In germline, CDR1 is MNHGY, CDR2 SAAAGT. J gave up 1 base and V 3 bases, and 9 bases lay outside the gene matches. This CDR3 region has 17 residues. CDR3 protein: CASSYPADRGRNTEAFF. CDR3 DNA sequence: TGTGCCAGCAGTTATCCCGCGGACAGGGGAAGGAACACTGAAGCTTTCTTT.

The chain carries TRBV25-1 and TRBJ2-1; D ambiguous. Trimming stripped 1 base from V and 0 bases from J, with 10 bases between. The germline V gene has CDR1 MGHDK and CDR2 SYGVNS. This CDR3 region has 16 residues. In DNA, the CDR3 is TGTGCCAGCAGTGAATCGGTGCCAGCCTCCTACAATGAGCAGTTCTTC. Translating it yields CASSESVPASYNEQFF.